The 11 T cell receptor beta chains below come from one sample, sequenced in a study of T-cell memory formation after mild COVID-19 (dated by TCRdb to about 2021). Library preparation was by 5' RACE. The reads were generated on an Illumina NovaSeq 6000. The public reads were reanalyzed by TCRdb: fastp trimming at Q25, MiXCR alignment, in-frame beta chains only. A single entry per CDR3 protein holds the most common genes and DNA from its merged rows. In this sample the table shows 300,000 to 400,000 distinct CDR3 sequences, approximately 15% of which occur a single time. The top ten hold approximately 20% of the sample. Sequenced input: PBMCs or a T cell subset sorted from them (not recorded which). These receptors were collected from a man aged 18-30 years who had mild COVID-19 (a few samples of this study predate the infection). The sample titles of this study are shuffled in the database, so cell type and time point are left out; the donor was told from shared clones.

This chain connects TRBV9 to TRBJ2-1; no clear D gene. The V gene lost 4 bases and the J gene lost 0 bases, with 14 bases spanning the gap. The CDR3 length is 16 residues. Germline CDR1 and CDR2: SGDLS and YYNGEE. The CDR3 bases are TGTGCCAGCAGCACCAGACTGATAAGCTCCTACAATGAGCAGTTCTTC. It translates to CASSTRLISSYNEQFF.

V usage is TRBV20-1 and J usage is TRBJ2-1; D is unresolved. In germline, CDR1 is DFQATT, CDR2 SNEGSKA (reference sequence). V gave up 6 bases and J gave up 8 bases, with 8 bases separating them. The CDR3 is 10 amino acids. The CDR3 here is CSAYDDEQFF. As DNA, the CDR3 is TGCAGTGCCTACGACGATGAGCAGTTCTTC.

This rearrangement joins TRBV5-1 to TRBJ2-3; 10 bases fit TRBD2. The CDR3 length is 15 residues. V trimming: 4 bases; J trimming: 2 bases; junction bases outside the gene matches: 4. CDR1 SGHRS and CDR2 YFSETQ come from the germline V gene. The CDR3 loop is CASSPGTSATDTQYF. Here the CDR3 DNA reads TGCGCCAGCAGCCCAGGGACTAGCGCCACAGATACGCAGTATTTT. The complete variable domain, with remaining parts taken from reference TRBV5-1 and TRBJ2-3, reads KAGVTQTPRYLIKTRGQQVTLSCSPISGHRSVSWYQQTPGQGLQFLFEYFSETQRNKGNFPGRFSGRQFSNSRSEMNVSTLELGDSALYLCASSPGTSATDTQYFGPGTRLTVL.

The table lists this clonotype with a few counts. The CDR3 nucleotides are TGTGCCAGCAGTTACTCGTATACACCCCCCTACGAGCAGTACGTC. It translates to CASSYSYTPPYEQYV. This sequence joins TRBV6-5 and TRBJ2-7; no clear D gene. Germline CDR1 is MNHEY and CDR2 is SVGAGI. Between the trimmed V and J ends, which lost 0 bases and 2 bases, there was a span of 11 bases. The CDR3 extends over 15 amino acids.

The rearrangement links TRBV9 to TRBJ1-6, with 7 positions matching TRBD1. V was pared by 3 bases and J by 6 bases, with 6 bases of the junction left unmatched. The length of the CDR3 is 15 residues. Germline V gene lookup returns CDR1 SGDLS and CDR2 YYNGEE. The DNA of the CDR3 is TGTGCCAGCAGCGGTGACAGGGTCGGTAATTCACCCCTCCACTTT. This encodes CASSGDRVGNSPLHF.

This chain links TRBV4-3 with TRBJ2-3, with D possibly TRBD1 on 6 matching bases. CDR1 is LGHNA and CDR2 is YSLEER in the germline V gene. V was shortened by 0 bases and J by 7 bases, with 14 bases between the two germline ends. The CDR3 length is 15 residues. The CDR3 sequence: CASSQDYGDKHTQYF. CDR3 sequence (DNA): TGCGCCAGCAGCCAAGATTACGGGGACAAACATACGCAGTATTTT.

The chain uses TRBV10-2 and TRBJ2-3; unclear D gene. The CDR3 totals 15 residues. In germline, CDR1 is WSHSY, CDR2 SAAADI. Trimming pared 1 base from V and 6 bases from J, leaving 14 bases between. As DNA, the CDR3 is TGCGCCAGCAGTGAGTTGAGTGGGATCGGGGATACGCAGTATTTT. The encoded protein is CASSELSGIGDTQYF.

V usage is TRBV5-1 and J usage is TRBJ1-1; D not certain. This CDR3 has 15 residues. In germline, CDR1 is SGHRS, CDR2 YFSETQ. V gave up 5 bases and J gave up 2 bases, with 16 bases separating them. The CDR3 nucleotides read TGCGCCAGCAGTTCATGGGTTAGGTCAAACACTGAAGCTTTCTTT. This codes for CASSSWVRSNTEAFF.

This clonotype has at least ten counts. The V gene is TRBV6-5, the J gene TRBJ1-2, with D unclear. The CDR3 is 12 amino acids. The germline V gene has CDR1 MNHEY and CDR2 SVGAGI. With 4 bases removed from V and 1 base from J, the gap between germline ends came to 4 bases. The CDR3: CASSSGNYGYTF. The CDR3 coding sequence is TGTGCCAGCAGTTCGGGTAACTATGGCTACACCTTC.

This clonotype was counted a few times. The chain joins TRBV27 to TRBJ1-1, with a weak D call TRBD1 (5 bases). The V end lost 6 bases, the J end lost 9 bases, and 17 bases lay between the germline ends. The CDR3 runs 13 residues. Germline CDR1 MNHEY, CDR2 SMNVEV (reference sequence). CDR3 region: CASSPGHLHKAFF. The CDR3 DNA is TGTGCCAGCAGCCCTGGACACCTTCACAAAGCTTTCTTT.

This clonotype has a handful of counts. The chain is built from TRBV4-1 and TRBJ1-3, with D hard to call. The CDR3 runs 16 residues. In germline, CDR1 is MGHRA, CDR2 YSYEKL. The V end lost 0 bases, the J end lost 1 base, and 10 bases lay between the germline ends. As DNA, the CDR3 is TGCGCCAGCAGCCAAGAGAGAGTTACTTCTGGAAACACCATATATTTT. Translating gives CASSQERVTSGNTIYF.